The following is a T cell receptor (beta chain) sequence with its context. Its antigen is unknown. The library protocol tagged individual cDNA molecules with unique molecular identifiers. TCRdb reprocessed the 5' RACE reads with MiXCR, giving one entry per CDR3 protein. This sample has 80,000 to 100,000 distinct CDR3 sequences, with 12% to 15% found just once. Looked up from germline, CDR1 is ENHRY and CDR2 is SYGVKD. Trimming cost V 4 bases and J 5 bases; bases outside gene matches: 4. The CDR3 is 14 amino acids. These data belong to a study of early T cells in non-severe SARS-CoV-2 infection. Study-wide background: Unsorted whole blood bulk RNA was sequenced, with unpaired chains. Study-wide points: Private and CD4 specificities were missed by VDJdb matching, skewed to anti-spike CD8.

The TCR originated in an adult who was a healthcare worker with PCR-confirmed SARS-CoV-2 infection or an uninfected control (not recorded which). Sequences were obtained from whole blood. The rearrangement uses TRBV10-3 and TRBJ2-3; 9 bases agree with TRBD1. CDR3 amino acids: CAISAGQGQDTQYF. The CDR3 DNA reads as TGTGCCATCAGTGCGGGACAGGGCCAAGATACGCAGTATTTT.